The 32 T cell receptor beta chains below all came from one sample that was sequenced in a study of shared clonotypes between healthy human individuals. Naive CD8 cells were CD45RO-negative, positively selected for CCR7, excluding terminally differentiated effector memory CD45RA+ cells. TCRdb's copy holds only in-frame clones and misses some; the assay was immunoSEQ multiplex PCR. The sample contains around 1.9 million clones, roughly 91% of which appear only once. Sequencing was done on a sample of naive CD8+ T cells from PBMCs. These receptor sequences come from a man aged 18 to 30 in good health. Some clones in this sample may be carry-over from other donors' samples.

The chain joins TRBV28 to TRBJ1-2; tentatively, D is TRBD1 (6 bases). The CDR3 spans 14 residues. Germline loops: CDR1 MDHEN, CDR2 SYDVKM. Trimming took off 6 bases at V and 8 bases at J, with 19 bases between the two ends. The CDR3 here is CASSLTGGAVGYTF. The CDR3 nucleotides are TGTGCCAGCAGCCTCACGGGGGGGGCGGTAGGCTACACCTTC.

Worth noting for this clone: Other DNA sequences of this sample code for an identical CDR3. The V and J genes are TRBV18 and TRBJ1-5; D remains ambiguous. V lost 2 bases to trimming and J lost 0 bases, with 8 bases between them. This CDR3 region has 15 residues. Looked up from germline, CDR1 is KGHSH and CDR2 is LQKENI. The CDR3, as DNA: TGTGCCAGCTCACCAAGCCGGGGTAGCAATCAGCCCCAGCATTTT. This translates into CASSPSRGSNQPQHF.

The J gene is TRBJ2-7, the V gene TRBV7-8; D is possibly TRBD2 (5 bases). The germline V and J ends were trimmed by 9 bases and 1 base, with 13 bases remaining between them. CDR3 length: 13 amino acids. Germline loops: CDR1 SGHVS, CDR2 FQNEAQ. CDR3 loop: CASMFGGSYEQYF. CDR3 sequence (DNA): TGTGCCAGTATGTTTGGAGGTTCCTACGAGCAGTACTTC.

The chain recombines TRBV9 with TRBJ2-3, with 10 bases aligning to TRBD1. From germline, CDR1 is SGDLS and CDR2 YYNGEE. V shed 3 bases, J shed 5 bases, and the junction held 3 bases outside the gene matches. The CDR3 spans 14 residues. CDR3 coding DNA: TGTGCCAGCAGCGCCGACAGGGGGCTAGATACGCAGTATTTT. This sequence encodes CASSADRGLDTQYF.

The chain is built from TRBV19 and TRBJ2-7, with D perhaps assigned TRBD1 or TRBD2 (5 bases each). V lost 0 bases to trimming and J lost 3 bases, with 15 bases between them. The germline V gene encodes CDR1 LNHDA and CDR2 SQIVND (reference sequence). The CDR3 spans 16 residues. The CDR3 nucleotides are TGTGCCAGTAGTATAGATCTAGGGGAGAGTAACTACGAGCAGTACTTC. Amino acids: CASSIDLGESNYEQYF.

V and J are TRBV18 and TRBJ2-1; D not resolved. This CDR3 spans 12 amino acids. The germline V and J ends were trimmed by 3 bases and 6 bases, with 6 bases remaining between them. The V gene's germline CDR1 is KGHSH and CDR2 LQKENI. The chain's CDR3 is CASSPVGNEQFF. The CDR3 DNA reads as TGTGCCAGCTCACCTGTGGGCAATGAGCAGTTCTTC. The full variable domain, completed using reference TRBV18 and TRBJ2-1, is NAGVMQNPRHLVRRRGQEARLRCSPMKGHSHVYWYRQLPEEGLKFMVYLQKENIIDESGMPKERFSAEFPKEGPSILRIQQVVRGDSAAYFCASSPVGNEQFFGPGTRLTVL.

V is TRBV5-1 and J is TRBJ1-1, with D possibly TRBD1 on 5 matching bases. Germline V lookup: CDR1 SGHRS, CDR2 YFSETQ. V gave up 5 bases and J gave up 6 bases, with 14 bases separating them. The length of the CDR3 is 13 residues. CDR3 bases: TGCGCCAGCAGTGGGGGGGTAAGACCTGAAGCTTTCTTT. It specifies CASSGGVRPEAFF.

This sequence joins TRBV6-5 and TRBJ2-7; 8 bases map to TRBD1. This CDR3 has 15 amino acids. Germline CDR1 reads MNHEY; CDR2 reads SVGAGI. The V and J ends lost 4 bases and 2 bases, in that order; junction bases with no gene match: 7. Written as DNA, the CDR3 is TGTGCCAGCAGTTCAAGAGGACAGGGACCCTACGAGCAGTACTTC. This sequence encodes CASSSRGQGPYEQYF.

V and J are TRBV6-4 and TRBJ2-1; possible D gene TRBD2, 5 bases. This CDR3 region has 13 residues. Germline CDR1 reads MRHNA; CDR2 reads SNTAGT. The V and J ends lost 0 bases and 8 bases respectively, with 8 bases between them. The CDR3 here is CASSDSVGDEQFF. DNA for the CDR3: TGTGCCAGCAGTGACTCGGTGGGAGATGAGCAGTTCTTC.

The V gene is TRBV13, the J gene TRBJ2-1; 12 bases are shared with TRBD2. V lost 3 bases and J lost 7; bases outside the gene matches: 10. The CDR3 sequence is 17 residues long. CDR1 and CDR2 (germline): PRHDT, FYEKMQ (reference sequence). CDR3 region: CASSFGPLAGGRNEQFF. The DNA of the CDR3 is TGTGCCAGCAGCTTCGGCCCCCTAGCGGGAGGGCGAAATGAGCAGTTCTTC.

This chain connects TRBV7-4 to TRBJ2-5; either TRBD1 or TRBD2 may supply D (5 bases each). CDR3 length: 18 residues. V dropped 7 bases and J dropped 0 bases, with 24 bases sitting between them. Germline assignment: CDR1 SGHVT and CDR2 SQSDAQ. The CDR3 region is CASIELWGWGTDQETQYF. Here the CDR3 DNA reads TGTGCCAGCATAGAACTATGGGGCTGGGGGACGGACCAAGAGACCCAGTACTTC.

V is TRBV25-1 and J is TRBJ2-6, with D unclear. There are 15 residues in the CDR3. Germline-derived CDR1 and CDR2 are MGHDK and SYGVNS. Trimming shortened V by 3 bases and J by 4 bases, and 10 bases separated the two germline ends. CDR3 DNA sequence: TGTGCCAGCAGTGATAGCCTGGGGGGGGCCAACGTCCTGACTTTC. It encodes CASSDSLGGANVLTF.

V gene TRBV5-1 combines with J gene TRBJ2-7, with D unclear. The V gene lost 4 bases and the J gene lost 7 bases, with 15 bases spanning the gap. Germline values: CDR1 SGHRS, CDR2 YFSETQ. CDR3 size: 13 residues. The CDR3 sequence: CASSLGPAWEQYF. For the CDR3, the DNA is TGCGCCAGCAGCCTCGGGCCCGCCTGGGAGCAGTACTTC.

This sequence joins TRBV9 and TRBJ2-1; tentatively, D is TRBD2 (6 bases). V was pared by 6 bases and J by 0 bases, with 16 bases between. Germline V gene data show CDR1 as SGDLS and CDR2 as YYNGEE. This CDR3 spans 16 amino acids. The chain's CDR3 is CASTSTGGTSYNEQFF. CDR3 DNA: TGTGCCAGCACCTCCACCGGCGGGACCTCCTACAATGAGCAGTTCTTC.

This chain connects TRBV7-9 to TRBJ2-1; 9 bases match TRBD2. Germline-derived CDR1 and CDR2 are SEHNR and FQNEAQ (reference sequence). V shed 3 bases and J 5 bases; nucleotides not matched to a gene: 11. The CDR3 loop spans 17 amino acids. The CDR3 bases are TGTGCCAGCAGCTTCCCGACGGCGGGAGGGCCGAACAATGAGCAGTTCTTC. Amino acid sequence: CASSFPTAGGPNNEQFF.

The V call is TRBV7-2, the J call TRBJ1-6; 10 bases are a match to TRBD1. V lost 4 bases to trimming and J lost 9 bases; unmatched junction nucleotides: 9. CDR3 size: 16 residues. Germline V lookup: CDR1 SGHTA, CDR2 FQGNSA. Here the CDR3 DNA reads TGTGCCAGCAGCTCGCCCCGACAGGGGGCAGGTTCACCCCTCCACTTT. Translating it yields CASSSPRQGAGSPLHF.

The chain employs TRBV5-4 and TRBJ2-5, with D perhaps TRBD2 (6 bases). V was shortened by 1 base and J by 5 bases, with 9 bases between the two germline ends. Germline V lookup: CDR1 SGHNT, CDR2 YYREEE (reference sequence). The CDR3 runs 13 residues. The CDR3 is CASSLSGVETQYF. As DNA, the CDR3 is TGTGCCAGCAGCTTGTCGGGGGTTGAGACCCAGTACTTC.

The CDR3, as DNA: TGTGCCACCAGCAGAGGAATGGGGACTAGCCTGAAAGATGAGCAGTTCTTC. As protein: CATSRGMGTSLKDEQFF. V gene TRBV15 combines with J gene TRBJ2-1; 9 bases map to TRBD2. V shed 1 base, J shed 8 bases, and the junction held 12 bases outside the gene matches. The CDR3 is 17 residues long. CDR1 and CDR2 (germline): LNHNV, YYDKDF (reference sequence).

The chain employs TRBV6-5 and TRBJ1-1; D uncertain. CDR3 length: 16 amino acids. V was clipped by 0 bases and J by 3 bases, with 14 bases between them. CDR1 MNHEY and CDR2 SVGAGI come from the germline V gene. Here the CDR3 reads CASSYSSLMGDTEAFF. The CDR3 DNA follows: TGTGCCAGCAGTTACTCGAGTTTAATGGGTGACACTGAAGCTTTCTTT.

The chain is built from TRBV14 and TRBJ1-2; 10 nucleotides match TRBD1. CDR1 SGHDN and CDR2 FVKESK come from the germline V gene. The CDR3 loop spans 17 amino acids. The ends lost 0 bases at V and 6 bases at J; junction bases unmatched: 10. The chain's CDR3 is CASSQDFRGQGRDGYTF. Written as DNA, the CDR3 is TGTGCCAGCAGCCAAGATTTTCGGGGACAGGGGCGTGATGGCTACACCTTC.

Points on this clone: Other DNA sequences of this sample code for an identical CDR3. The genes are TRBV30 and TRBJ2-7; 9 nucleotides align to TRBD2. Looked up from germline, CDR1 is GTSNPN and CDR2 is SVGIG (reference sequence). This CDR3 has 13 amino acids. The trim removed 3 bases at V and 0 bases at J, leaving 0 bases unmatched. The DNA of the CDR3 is TGTGCCTGGAGGACTAGCGGCTCCTACGAGCAGTACTTC. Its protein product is CAWRTSGSYEQYF. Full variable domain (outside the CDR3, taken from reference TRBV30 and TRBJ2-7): SQTIHQWPATLVQPVGSPLSLECTVEGTSNPNLYWYRQAAGRGLQLLFYSVGIGQISSEVPQNLSASRPQDRQFILSSKKLLLSDSGFYLCAWRTSGSYEQYFGPGTRLTVT.

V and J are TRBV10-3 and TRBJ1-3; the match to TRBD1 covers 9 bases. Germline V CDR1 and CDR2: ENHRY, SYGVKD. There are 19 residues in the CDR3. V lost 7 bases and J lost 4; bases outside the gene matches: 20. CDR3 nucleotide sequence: TGTGCCATCAAGCGCTGGGACAGGGTCTCTCTCTCGGCAGGAAACACCATATATTTT. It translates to CAIKRWDRVSLSAGNTIYF.

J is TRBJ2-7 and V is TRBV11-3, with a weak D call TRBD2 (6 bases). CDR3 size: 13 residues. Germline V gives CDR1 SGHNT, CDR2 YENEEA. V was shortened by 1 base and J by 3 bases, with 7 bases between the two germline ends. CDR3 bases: TGTGCCAGCAGCTTAGGCGGGGTCTACGAGCAGTACTTC. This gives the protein CASSLGGVYEQYF.

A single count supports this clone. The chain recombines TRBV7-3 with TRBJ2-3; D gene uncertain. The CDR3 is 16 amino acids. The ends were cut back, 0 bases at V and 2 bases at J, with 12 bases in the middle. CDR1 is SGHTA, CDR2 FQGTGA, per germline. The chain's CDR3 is CASSLTGSPTTDTQYF. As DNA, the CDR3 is TGTGCCAGCAGCTTAACGGGATCTCCTACCACAGATACGCAGTATTTT. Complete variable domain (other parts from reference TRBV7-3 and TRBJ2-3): GAGVSQTPSNKVTEKGKYVELRCDPISGHTALYWYRQSLGQGPEFLIYFQGTGAADDSGLPNDRFFAVRPEGSVSTLKIQRTERGDSAVYLCASSLTGSPTTDTQYFGPGTRLTVL.

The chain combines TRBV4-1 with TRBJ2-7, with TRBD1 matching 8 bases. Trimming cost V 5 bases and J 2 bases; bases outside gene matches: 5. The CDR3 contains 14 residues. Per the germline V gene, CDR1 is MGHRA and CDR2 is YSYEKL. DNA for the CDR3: TGCGCCAGCAGCGGACAGGGTCATCCCTACGAGCAGTACTTC. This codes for CASSGQGHPYEQYF.

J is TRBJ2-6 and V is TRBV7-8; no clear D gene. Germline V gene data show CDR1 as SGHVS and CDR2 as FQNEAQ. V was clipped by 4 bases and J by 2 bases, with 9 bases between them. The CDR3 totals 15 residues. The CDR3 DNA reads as TGTGCCAGCAGCTCTTTGGGGACTGGGGCCAACGTCCTGACTTTC. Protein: CASSSLGTGANVLTF.

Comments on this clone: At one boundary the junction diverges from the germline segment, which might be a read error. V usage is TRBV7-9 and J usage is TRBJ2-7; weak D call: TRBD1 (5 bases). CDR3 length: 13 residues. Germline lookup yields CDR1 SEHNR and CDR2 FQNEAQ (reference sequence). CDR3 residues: CASSSTVSHEQYF. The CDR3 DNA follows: TGTGCCAGCAGCTCGACAGTCTCCCACGAGCAGTACTTC.

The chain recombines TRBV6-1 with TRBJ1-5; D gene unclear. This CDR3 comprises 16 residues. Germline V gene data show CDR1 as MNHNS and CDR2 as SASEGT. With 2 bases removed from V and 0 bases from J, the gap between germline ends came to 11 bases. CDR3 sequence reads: CASSEWVDYSNQPQHF. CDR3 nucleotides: TGTGCCAGCAGTGAATGGGTCGATTATAGCAATCAGCCCCAGCATTTT.

In nucleotides, the CDR3 is TGTGCCAGCCGAACAACAGGAGCCCTCAAAAACATTCAGTACTTC. This encodes CASRTTGALKNIQYF. V gene TRBV27 combines with J gene TRBJ2-4; maybe TRBD1 (5 bases). The CDR3 spans 15 residues. The V end lost 8 bases, the J end lost 3 bases, and 17 bases lay between the germline ends. Germline-derived CDR1 and CDR2 are MNHEY and SMNVEV (reference sequence).

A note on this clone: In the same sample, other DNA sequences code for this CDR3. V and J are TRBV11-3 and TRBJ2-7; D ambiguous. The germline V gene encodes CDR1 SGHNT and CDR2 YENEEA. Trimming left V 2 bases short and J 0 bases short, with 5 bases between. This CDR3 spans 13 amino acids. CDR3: CASSLRSSYEQYF. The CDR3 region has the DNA TGTGCCAGCAGCTTAAGGTCCTCCTACGAGCAGTACTTC.

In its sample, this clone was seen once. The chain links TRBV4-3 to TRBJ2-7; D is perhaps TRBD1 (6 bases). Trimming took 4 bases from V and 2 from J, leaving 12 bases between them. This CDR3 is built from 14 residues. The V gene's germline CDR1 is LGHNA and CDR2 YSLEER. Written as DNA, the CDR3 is TGCGCCAGCAGCCCGGGACACGGGACCTACGAGCAGTACTTC. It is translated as CASSPGHGTYEQYF.

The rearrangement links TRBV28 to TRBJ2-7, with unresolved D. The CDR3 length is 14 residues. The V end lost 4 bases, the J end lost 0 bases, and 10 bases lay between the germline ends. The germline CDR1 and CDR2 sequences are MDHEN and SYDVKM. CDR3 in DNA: TGTGCCAGCAGTTACCGGGCCAACTCCTACGAGCAGTACTTC. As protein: CASSYRANSYEQYF.